The subject of this entry is one T cell receptor beta chain. The sample belongs to a study of blood T cells in healthy people across ages. Using a J-beta primer mix together with a sample-barcoded 5' primer, a second PCR was run for about 6 to 11 cycles. Each CDR3 protein gets one entry after TCRdb re-called the 5' RACE reads with MiXCR. The data contain roughly 1,300,000 distinct CDR3 sequences, roughly 64% of them singletons. The sequence was collected from a man between 18 and 29 years old in good health. The sample taken for sequencing was blood.

DNA for the CDR3: TGTGCCAGCAGTTTATTCCCCGGCGATGAGCAGTACTTC. As protein: CASSLFPGDEQYF. The chain is built from TRBV27 and TRBJ2-5; D gene uncertain. Trimming removed 1 base at V and 11 bases at J, with 14 bases between. The CDR3 contains 13 residues. CDR1 is MNHEY, CDR2 SMNVEV, per germline (reference sequence).